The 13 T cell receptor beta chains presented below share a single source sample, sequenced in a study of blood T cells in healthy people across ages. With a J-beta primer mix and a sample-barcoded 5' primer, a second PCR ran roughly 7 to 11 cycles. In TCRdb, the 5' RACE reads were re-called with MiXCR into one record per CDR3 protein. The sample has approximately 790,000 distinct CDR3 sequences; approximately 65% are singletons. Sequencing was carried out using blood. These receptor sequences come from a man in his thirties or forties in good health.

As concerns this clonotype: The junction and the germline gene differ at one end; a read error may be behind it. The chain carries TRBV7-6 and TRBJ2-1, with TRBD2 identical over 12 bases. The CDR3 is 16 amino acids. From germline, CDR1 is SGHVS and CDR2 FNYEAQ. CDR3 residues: CASSSASGGAANERFF. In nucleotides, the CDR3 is TGTGCCAGCAGCTCTGCTAGCGGGGGGGCCGCCAATGAGCGGTTCTTC.

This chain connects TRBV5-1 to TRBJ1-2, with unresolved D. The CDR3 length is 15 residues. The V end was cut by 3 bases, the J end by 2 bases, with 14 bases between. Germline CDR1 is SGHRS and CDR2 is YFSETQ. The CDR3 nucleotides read TGCGCCAGCAGCTACATTCCGGGCGCGAACTATGGCTACACCTTC. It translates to CASSYIPGANYGYTF.

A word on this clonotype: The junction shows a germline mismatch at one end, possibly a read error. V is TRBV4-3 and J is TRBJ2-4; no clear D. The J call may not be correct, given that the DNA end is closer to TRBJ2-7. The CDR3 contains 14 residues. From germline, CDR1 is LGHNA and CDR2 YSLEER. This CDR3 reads CASSQESTYYEQYF. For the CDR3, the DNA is TGCGCCAGCAGTCAAGAAAGCACTTACTACGAGCAGTACTTC.

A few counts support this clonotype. The CDR3 nucleotides read TGTGCCAGCAGTGTAGGCGGGGACACTTCTCGGCCCCAGCATTTT. It codes for CASSVGGDTSRPQHF. This chain uses TRBV6-1 with TRBJ1-5, with D possibly TRBD1 on 6 matching bases. The CDR3 sequence is 15 residues long. Trimming cost V 4 bases and J 9 bases, with 19 bases left between them. Germline V gene data show CDR1 as MNHNS and CDR2 as SASEGT.

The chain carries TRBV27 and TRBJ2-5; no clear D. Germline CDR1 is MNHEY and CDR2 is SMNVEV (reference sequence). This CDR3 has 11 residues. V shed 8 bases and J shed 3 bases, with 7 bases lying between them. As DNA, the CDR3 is TGTGCCAGCCTGAAGGAAGAGACCCAGTACTTC. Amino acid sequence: CASLKEETQYF.

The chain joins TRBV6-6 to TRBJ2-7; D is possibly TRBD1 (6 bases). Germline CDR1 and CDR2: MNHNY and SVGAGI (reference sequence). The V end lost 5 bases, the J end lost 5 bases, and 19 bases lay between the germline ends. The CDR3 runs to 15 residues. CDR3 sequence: CASSGQGPLAHEQYF. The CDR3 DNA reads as TGTGCCAGCAGTGGTCAGGGGCCACTGGCCCACGAGCAGTACTTC.

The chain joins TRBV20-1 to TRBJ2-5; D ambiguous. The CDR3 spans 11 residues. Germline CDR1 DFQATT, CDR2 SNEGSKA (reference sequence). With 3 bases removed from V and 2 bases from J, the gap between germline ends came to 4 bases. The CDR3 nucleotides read TGCAGTGCTAGCCGGCAAGAGACCCAGTACTTC. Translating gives CSASRQETQYF.

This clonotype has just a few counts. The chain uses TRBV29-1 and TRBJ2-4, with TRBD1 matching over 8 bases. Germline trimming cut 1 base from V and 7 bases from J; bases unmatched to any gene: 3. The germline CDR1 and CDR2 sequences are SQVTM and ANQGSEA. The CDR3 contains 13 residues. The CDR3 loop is CSVEVNRGNIQYF. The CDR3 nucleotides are TGCAGCGTTGAAGTAAACAGGGGGAACATTCAGTACTTC. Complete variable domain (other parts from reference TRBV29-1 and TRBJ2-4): SAVISQKPSRDICQRGTSLTIQCQVDSQVTMMFWYRQQPGQSLTLIATANQGSEATYESGFVIDKFPISRPNLTFSTLTVSNMSPEDSSIYLCSVEVNRGNIQYFGAGTRLSVL.

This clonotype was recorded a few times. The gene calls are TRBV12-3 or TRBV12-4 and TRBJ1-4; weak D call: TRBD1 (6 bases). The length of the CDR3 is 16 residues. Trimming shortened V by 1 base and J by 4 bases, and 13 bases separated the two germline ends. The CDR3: CASSLGQDSLNEKLFF. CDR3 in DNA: TGTGCCAGCAGTTTAGGTCAGGACAGCCTTAATGAAAAACTGTTTTTT.

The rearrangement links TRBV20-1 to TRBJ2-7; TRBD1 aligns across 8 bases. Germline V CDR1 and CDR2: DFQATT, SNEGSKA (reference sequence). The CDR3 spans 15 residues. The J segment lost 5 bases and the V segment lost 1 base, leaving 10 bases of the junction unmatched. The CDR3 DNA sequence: TGCAGTGCTAGAGTCGACAGGGGAAGGCTAGACGAGCAGTACTTC. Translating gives CSARVDRGRLDEQYF.

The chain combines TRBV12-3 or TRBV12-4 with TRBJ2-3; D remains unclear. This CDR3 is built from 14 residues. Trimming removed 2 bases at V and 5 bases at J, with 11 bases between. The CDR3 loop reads CASSLPLLLDTQYF. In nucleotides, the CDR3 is TGTGCCAGCAGTTTACCTCTATTATTAGATACGCAGTATTTT.

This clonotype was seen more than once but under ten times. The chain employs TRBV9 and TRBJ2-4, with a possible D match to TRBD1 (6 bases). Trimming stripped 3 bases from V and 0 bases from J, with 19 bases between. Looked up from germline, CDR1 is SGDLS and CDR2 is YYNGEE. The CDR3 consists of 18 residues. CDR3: CASSGRQETDQAKNIQYF. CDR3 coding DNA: TGTGCCAGCAGCGGACGACAGGAAACGGACCAAGCCAAAAACATTCAGTACTTC.

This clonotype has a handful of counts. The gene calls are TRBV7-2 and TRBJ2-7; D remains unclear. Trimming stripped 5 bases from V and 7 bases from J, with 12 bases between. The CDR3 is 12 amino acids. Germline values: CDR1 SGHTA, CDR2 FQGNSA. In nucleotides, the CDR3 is TGTGCCAGCAGCCCCTACCTGGGGGAGCAGTACTTC. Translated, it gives CASSPYLGEQYF.